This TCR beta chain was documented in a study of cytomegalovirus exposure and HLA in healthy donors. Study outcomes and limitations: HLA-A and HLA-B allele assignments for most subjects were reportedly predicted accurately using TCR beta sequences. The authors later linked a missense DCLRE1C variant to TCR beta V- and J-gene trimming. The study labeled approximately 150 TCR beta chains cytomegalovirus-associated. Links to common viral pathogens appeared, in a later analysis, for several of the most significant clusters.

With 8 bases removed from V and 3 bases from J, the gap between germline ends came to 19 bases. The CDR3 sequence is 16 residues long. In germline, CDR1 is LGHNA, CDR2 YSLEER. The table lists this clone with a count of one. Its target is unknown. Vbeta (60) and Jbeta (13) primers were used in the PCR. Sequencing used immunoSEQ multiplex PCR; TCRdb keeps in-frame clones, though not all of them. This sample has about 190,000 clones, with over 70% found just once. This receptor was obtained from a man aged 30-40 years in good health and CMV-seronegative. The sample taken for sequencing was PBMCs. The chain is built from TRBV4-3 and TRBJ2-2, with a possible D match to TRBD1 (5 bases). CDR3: CASLTDRPTYTGELFF. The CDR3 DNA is TGCGCCAGCCTGACAGATCGCCCGACGTACACCGGGGAGCTGTTTTTT.